These 31 T cell receptor beta chains were sequenced from one sample in a study of early stage breast cancer tumors. The assay was immunoSEQ multiplex PCR, and TCRdb's table has in-frame clones only and misses some. The profile shows under 4,500 clones, around 72% of them singletons. Sample: breast tumor tissue. The receptors were sampled from a person in their 40s with breast cancer.

This clone was detected a few times. The rearrangement joins TRBV28 to TRBJ2-1; D is unresolved. There are 14 residues in the CDR3. With 10 bases removed from V and 0 bases from J, the gap between germline ends came to 13 bases. Germline V lookup: CDR1 MDHEN, CDR2 SYDVKM. CDR3 loop: CATRSDPSYNEQFF. CDR3 coding DNA: TGTGCCACAAGATCCGATCCCTCCTACAATGAGCAGTTCTTC.

The chain joins TRBV18 to TRBJ1-1; 9 bases are shared with TRBD1. From germline, CDR1 is KGHSH and CDR2 LQKENI. V was pared by 0 bases and J by 4 bases, with 0 bases of the junction left unmatched. CDR3 length equals 14 residues. The CDR3 loop is CASSPPTGGTEAFF. The CDR3 DNA reads as TGTGCCAGCTCACCACCGACAGGGGGCACTGAAGCTTTCTTT. The full variable domain, with the rest looked up from reference TRBV18 and TRBJ1-1, is NAGVMQNPRHLVRRRGQEARLRCSPMKGHSHVYWYRQLPEEGLKFMVYLQKENIIDESGMPKERFSAEFPKEGPSILRIQQVVRGDSAAYFCASSPPTGGTEAFFGQGTRLTVV.

The chain has TRBV11-2 and TRBJ2-5; the D gene is possibly TRBD2 (5 bases). This CDR3 spans 14 amino acids. Germline assignment: CDR1 SGHAT and CDR2 FQNNGV. Trimming stripped 4 bases from V and 3 bases from J, with 12 bases between. The CDR3, as DNA: TGTGCCAGCAGCTCCCGTCGGGAAGAAGAGACCCAGTACTTC. Translating gives CASSSRREEETQYF. The full variable domain, in which reference TRBV11-2 and TRBJ2-5 provide the parts outside the CDR3, is EAGVAQSPRYKIIEKRQSVAFWCNPISGHATLYWYQQILGQGPKLLIQFQNNGVVDDSQLPKDRFSAERLKGVDSTLKIQPAKLEDSAVYLCASSSRREEETQYFGPGTRLLVL.

The chain links TRBV7-9 to TRBJ2-1, with 9 bases fitting TRBD2. Germline V gene lookup returns CDR1 SEHNR and CDR2 FQNEAQ (reference sequence). The CDR3 has 16 amino acids. The trim removed 1 base at V and 5 bases at J, leaving 6 bases unmatched. CDR3 protein: CASSLVLGLADNEQFF. The DNA of the CDR3 is TGTGCCAGCAGCTTAGTGCTGGGACTAGCTGACAATGAGCAGTTCTTC. The variable domain in full, with the rest retrieved from reference TRBV7-9 and TRBJ2-1, is DTGVSQNPRHKITKRGQNVTFRCDPISEHNRLYWYRQTLGQGPEFLTYFQNEAQLEKSRLLSDRFSAERPKGSFSTLEIQRTEQGDSAMYLCASSLVLGLADNEQFFGPGTRLTVL.

The gene calls are TRBV5-8 and TRBJ2-7; D possibly corresponds to TRBD1 (5 bases). The CDR3 has 13 residues. Trimming shortened V by 0 bases and J by 5 bases, and 9 bases separated the two germline ends. Looked up from germline, CDR1 is SGHTS and CDR2 is YDEGEE. CDR3 in amino acids: CASSLEGADEQYF. The CDR3 DNA reads as TGTGCCAGCAGCTTGGAAGGGGCGGACGAGCAGTACTTC.

This clone has a handful of counts. The chain couples TRBV27 to TRBJ2-3, with TRBD1 identical over 8 bases. This CDR3 has 14 residues. From germline, CDR1 is MNHEY and CDR2 SMNVEV (reference sequence). The ends lost 7 bases at V and 7 bases at J; junction bases unmatched: 10. The chain's CDR3 is CASNSLQGANTQYF. CDR3 sequence (DNA): TGTGCCAGCAATTCTCTCCAGGGGGCGAATACGCAGTATTTT.

This clone was detected a few times. The chain uses TRBV13 and TRBJ2-2, with D perhaps TRBD2 (6 bases). Trimming stripped 2 bases from V and 5 bases from J, with 21 bases between. There are 18 residues in the CDR3. Germline CDR1 reads PRHDT; CDR2 reads FYEKMQ (reference sequence). CDR3 sequence reads: CASSLNKGAGWGTGELFF. DNA for the CDR3: TGTGCCAGCAGCTTAAATAAGGGAGCGGGCTGGGGAACCGGGGAGCTGTTTTTT.

This chain connects TRBV27 to TRBJ2-1; TRBD2 agrees at 15 bases. From germline, CDR1 is MNHEY and CDR2 SMNVEV (reference sequence). The CDR3 length is 16 residues. The ends lost 4 bases at V and 9 bases at J; junction bases unmatched: 7. CDR3 nucleotide sequence: TGTGCCAGCAGTTCCCCCGGGACTAGCGGGAGGAGTGAGCAGTTCTTC. This encodes CASSSPGTSGRSEQFF.

The chain is built from TRBV13 and TRBJ2-1, with a weak D call TRBD2 (6 bases). The V gene lost 4 bases and the J gene lost 0 bases, with 19 bases spanning the gap. Germline CDR1 reads PRHDT; CDR2 reads FYEKMQ (reference sequence). The CDR3 is made up of 18 amino acids. In DNA form, the CDR3 reads TGTGCCAGCAGCTCCTCGGCCCGTAGCGGAGTCTCCTACAATGAGCAGTTCTTC. Encoded protein: CASSSSARSGVSYNEQFF. Full variable domain (missing parts from reference TRBV13 and TRBJ2-1): AAGVIQSPRHLIKEKRETATLKCYPIPRHDTVYWYQQGPGQDPQFLISFYEKMQSDKGSIPDRFSAQQFSDYHSELNMSSLELGDSALYFCASSSSARSGVSYNEQFFGPGTRLTVL.

The J gene is TRBJ1-2, the V gene TRBV7-9; D gene uncertain. With 4 bases removed from V and 8 bases from J, the gap between germline ends came to 11 bases. The CDR3 is made up of 12 amino acids. Germline V lookup: CDR1 SEHNR, CDR2 FQNEAQ (reference sequence). CDR3 nucleotides: TGTGCCAGCAGCTCTAGATCCTTGGGCTACACCTTC. Protein sequence: CASSSRSLGYTF.

The J gene is TRBJ1-4, the V gene TRBV27, with D perhaps TRBD1 (6 bases). Per the germline V gene, CDR1 is MNHEY and CDR2 is SMNVEV (reference sequence). CDR3 length: 14 amino acids. With 3 bases removed from V and 2 bases from J, the gap between germline ends came to 7 bases. The CDR3 DNA is TGTGCCAGCAGTTTTGGACAGACTAATGAAAAACTGTTTTTT. Translated, it gives CASSFGQTNEKLFF. The entire variable domain, with the rest obtained from reference TRBV27 and TRBJ1-4, is as follows: EAQVTQNPRYLITVTGKKLTVTCSQNMNHEYMSWYRQDPGLGLRQIYYSMNVEVTDKGDVPEGYKVSRKEKRNFPLILESPSPNQTSLYFCASSFGQTNEKLFFGSGTQLSVL.

The J gene is TRBJ2-1, the V gene TRBV7-9; 13 bases are shared with TRBD2. Germline CDR1 SEHNR, CDR2 FQNEAQ (reference sequence). The trim removed 7 bases at V and 7 bases at J, leaving 7 bases unmatched. The CDR3 is 15 amino acids. CDR3 sequence: CASTGTSGTLNEQFF. The CDR3 nucleotides read TGTGCCAGCACTGGGACTAGCGGGACCCTGAATGAGCAGTTCTTC.

V is TRBV7-2 and J is TRBJ1-2; 8 nucleotides match TRBD1. Germline-derived CDR1 and CDR2 are SGHTA and FQGNSA. Trimming cost V 1 base and J 8 bases; bases outside gene matches: 9. The length of the CDR3 is 15 residues. CDR3 amino acids: CASSLEVQGAGGYTF. CDR3 DNA sequence: TGTGCCAGCAGCTTAGAGGTCCAGGGGGCAGGAGGCTACACCTTC.

The rearrangement uses TRBV19 and TRBJ1-1; possible D gene TRBD1, 6 bases. The germline CDR1 and CDR2 sequences are LNHDA and SQIVND (reference sequence). The germline V and J ends were trimmed by 8 bases and 2 bases, with 9 bases remaining between them. The CDR3 has 12 residues. CDR3 amino acids: CASLQGNTEAFF. As DNA, the CDR3 is TGTGCCAGTCTACAGGGTAACACTGAAGCTTTCTTT. The variable domain in full, with the rest retrieved from reference TRBV19 and TRBJ1-1, is DGGITQSPKYLFRKEGQNVTLSCEQNLNHDAMYWYRQDPGQGLRLIYYSQIVNDFQKGDIAEGYSVSREKKESFPLTVTSAQKNPTAFYLCASLQGNTEAFFGQGTRLTVV.

This CDR3 is CASSEGFATNEKLFF. In nucleotides, the CDR3 is TGTGCCAGCAGTGAGGGATTTGCAACTAATGAAAAACTGTTTTTT. V usage is TRBV5-4 and J usage is TRBJ1-4; D is ambiguous. From germline, CDR1 is SGHNT and CDR2 YYREEE (reference sequence). CDR3 length: 15 amino acids. V gave up 5 bases and J gave up 0 bases, with 11 bases separating them.

J is TRBJ2-6 and V is TRBV21-1. TRBV21-1 is an annotated pseudogene. The CDR3 extends over 20 amino acids. The CDR3, as DNA: TGTGCCAGCAGCAAAGATCCTCAGCCTGGCCCAAACTCTGGGGCCAACGTCCTGACTTTC. Translated, it gives CASSKDPQPGPNSGANVLTF.

The chain carries TRBV28 and TRBJ2-6; D tentatively fits TRBD1 or TRBD2 (5 bases each). From germline, CDR1 is MDHEN and CDR2 SYDVKM. CDR3 length: 18 residues. Deletions cut 1 base from V and 0 bases from J, with 13 bases between. The CDR3, as DNA: TGTGCCAGCAGTTTATCGTGGGGGAAAGCCTCTGGGGCCAACGTCCTGACTTTC. This sequence encodes CASSLSWGKASGANVLTF.

The chain links TRBV11-2 to TRBJ2-1, with a weak D call TRBD2 (7 bases). V gave up 0 bases and J gave up 3 bases, with 18 bases separating them. The CDR3 is 18 amino acids. CDR1 and CDR2 (germline): SGHAT, FQNNGV. CDR3 DNA sequence: TGTGCCAGCAGCTTAGAGTGGGGGGCGGGAGAAGGCTACAATGAGCAGTTCTTC. Protein sequence: CASSLEWGAGEGYNEQFF.

V is TRBV28 and J is TRBJ2-1; 10 bases agree with TRBD2. Germline-derived CDR1 and CDR2 are MDHEN and SYDVKM. Unmatched junction bases numbered 11, after V lost 6 bases and J lost 9 bases. This CDR3 has 15 amino acids. The CDR3 loop is CASSTGLAGVVEQFF. CDR3 in DNA: TGTGCCAGCAGCACCGGGCTAGCGGGAGTGGTTGAGCAGTTCTTC.

The rearrangement uses TRBV19 and TRBJ2-2, with D possibly called TRBD1 or TRBD2 (5 bases each). Trimming took off 4 bases at V and 5 bases at J, with 14 bases between the two ends. Germline V gene data show CDR1 as LNHDA and CDR2 as SQIVND (reference sequence). The CDR3 sequence is 15 residues long. CDR3 in DNA: TGTGCCAGTAGTAGACTTCTTGGGGGTACCGGGGAGCTGTTTTTT. This codes for CASSRLLGGTGELFF.

V usage is TRBV19 and J usage is TRBJ1-1, with D possibly being TRBD1 (5 bases). CDR3 size: 13 residues. Trimming left V 4 bases short and J 5 bases short, with 11 bases between. Germline V gives CDR1 LNHDA, CDR2 SQIVND (reference sequence). CDR3 residues: CASSTGPETEAFF. The CDR3 DNA reads TGTGCCAGTAGTACGGGACCGGAGACTGAAGCTTTCTTT.

The J gene is TRBJ1-3, the V gene TRBV5-1, with a weak D call TRBD1 (5 bases). Trimming took off 3 bases at V and 3 bases at J, with 22 bases between the two ends. The CDR3 spans 18 residues. CDR1 and CDR2 from the germline V gene are SGHRS and YFSETQ. CDR3 loop: CASSSIPQDTGFGNTIYF. In DNA form, the CDR3 reads TGCGCCAGCAGCTCGATTCCCCAGGACACGGGATTTGGAAACACCATATATTTT.

The V call is TRBV10-3, the J call TRBJ2-7; 8 positions match TRBD1. Germline lookup yields CDR1 ENHRY and CDR2 SYGVKD. The length of the CDR3 is 14 residues. Trimming took 7 bases from V and 5 from J; bases not matched to a gene: 10. CDR3 region: CAITGGPATHEQYF. DNA of the CDR3: TGTGCCATCACAGGGGGCCCAGCGACCCACGAGCAGTACTTC.

The chain is built from TRBV29-1 and TRBJ1-1; D not resolved. Germline V gene data show CDR1 as SQVTM and CDR2 as ANQGSEA. This CDR3 region has 13 residues. V lost 5 bases, J lost 5 bases, and 15 bases lay in between. The CDR3 region is CSVTNGLGTEAFF. DNA for the CDR3: TGCAGCGTTACTAACGGGTTGGGGACTGAAGCTTTCTTT. Based on the CDR3 plus reference TRBV29-1 and TRBJ1-1, the full variable domain is SAVISQKPSRDICQRGTSLTIQCQVDSQVTMMFWYRQQPGQSLTLIATANQGSEATYESGFVIDKFPISRPNLTFSTLTVSNMSPEDSSIYLCSVTNGLGTEAFFGQGTRLTVV.

The CDR3 reads CASSQSAQGGNEQFF. DNA for the CDR3: TGCGCCAGCAGCCAATCAGCACAGGGGGGCAATGAGCAGTTCTTC. This chain links TRBV4-3 with TRBJ2-1; 8 nucleotides line up with TRBD1. Germline lookup yields CDR1 LGHNA and CDR2 YSLEER. With 2 bases clipped from V and 6 bases from J, the junction kept 6 bases outside the gene matches. CDR3 length: 15 residues.

This chain links TRBV10-2 with TRBJ1-1, with D maybe TRBD1 (6 bases). The CDR3 totals 14 residues. The V gene lost 2 bases and the J gene lost 1 base, with 8 bases spanning the gap. From germline, CDR1 is WSHSY and CDR2 SAAADI. The CDR3 DNA reads as TGCGCCAGCAGTGAGCCGGGACAGAACACTGAAGCTTTCTTT. Its translation: CASSEPGQNTEAFF.

V gene TRBV4-2 combines with J gene TRBJ1-2; maybe TRBD1 (6 bases). Germline V gene lookup returns CDR1 LGHNA and CDR2 YNFKEQ. Trimming removed 5 bases at V and 5 bases at J, with 9 bases between. The CDR3 has 12 amino acids. CDR3 in DNA: TGTGCCAGCAGCGCACAGGGATATGGCTACACCTTC. Its translation: CASSAQGYGYTF.

The chain has TRBV18 and TRBJ2-2; D is unclear. Trimming pared 3 bases from V and 6 bases from J, leaving 11 bases between. The CDR3 has 14 residues. The germline V gene has CDR1 KGHSH and CDR2 LQKENI. The CDR3 region is CASSPRQVAGELFF. CDR3 in DNA: TGTGCCAGCTCACCTCGGCAGGTCGCCGGGGAGCTGTTTTTT. The variable domain in full, with the rest retrieved from reference TRBV18 and TRBJ2-2, is NAGVMQNPRHLVRRRGQEARLRCSPMKGHSHVYWYRQLPEEGLKFMVYLQKENIIDESGMPKERFSAEFPKEGPSILRIQQVVRGDSAAYFCASSPRQVAGELFFGEGSRLTVL.

V usage is TRBV4-2 and J usage is TRBJ1-2; D is undetermined. Between the trimmed V and J ends, which lost 1 base and 3 bases, there was a span of 6 bases. The CDR3 consists of 13 residues. Looked up from germline, CDR1 is LGHNA and CDR2 is YNFKEQ. The CDR3 region has the DNA TGTGCCAGCAGCCAAGGAAGGGACTATGGCTACACCTTC. This encodes CASSQGRDYGYTF.

J is TRBJ2-7 and V is TRBV6-1; 8 bases are shared with TRBD2. With 1 base clipped from V and 4 bases from J, the junction kept 6 bases outside the gene matches. The CDR3 totals 15 residues. Germline loops: CDR1 MNHNS, CDR2 SASEGT. The CDR3 sequence: CASSEGASGPYEQYF. In DNA, the CDR3 is TGTGCCAGCAGTGAAGGGGCTAGCGGGCCGTACGAGCAGTACTTC.

By share of the sample, this clone is large. V gene TRBV11-2 combines with J gene TRBJ2-7; 11 positions match TRBD2. CDR1 is SGHAT, CDR2 FQNNGV, per germline. The CDR3 totals 14 residues. Trimming at V came to 4 bases and at J to 3 bases, leaving 2 bases not matched to a gene. DNA of the CDR3: TGTGCCAGCAGCTCTGGGACTAGCGGCTACGAGCAGTACTTC. It specifies CASSSGTSGYEQYF.